This T cell receptor beta chain was found in a study of T cells after yellow fever vaccination. In the study overall: SMART-Seq v4 Ultra Low Input handled preparation of low-cell-number fractions.

CDR1 and CDR2 from the germline V gene are MNHEY and SVGAGI. The CDR3 covers 16 residues. The V end lost 3 bases, the J end lost 1 base, and 15 bases lay between the germline ends. TCRdb re-called the 5' RACE reads with MiXCR, one entry per CDR3 protein. This table has about 580,000 distinct CDR3 sequences, less than 20% appearing once. The receptor comes from a man aged 18-30 years who received the YFV17D yellow fever vaccine. Here the sequenced sample was PBMCs, taken 5 days after the first yellow fever vaccination. The chain joins TRBV6-5 to TRBJ1-1, with D hard to call. As DNA, the CDR3 is TGTGCCAGCAGTTATTTCGGGCCTACCCAGAACACTGAAGCTTTCTTT. This sequence encodes CASSYFGPTQNTEAFF.